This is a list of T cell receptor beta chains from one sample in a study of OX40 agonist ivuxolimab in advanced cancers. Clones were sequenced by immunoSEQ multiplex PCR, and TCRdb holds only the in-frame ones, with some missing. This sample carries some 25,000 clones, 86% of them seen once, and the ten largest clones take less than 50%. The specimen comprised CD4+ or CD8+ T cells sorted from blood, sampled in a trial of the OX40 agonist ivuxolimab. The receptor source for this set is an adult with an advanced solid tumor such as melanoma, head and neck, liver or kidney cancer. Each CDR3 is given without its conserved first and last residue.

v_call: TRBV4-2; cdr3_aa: ASSHEWGGSQETQY
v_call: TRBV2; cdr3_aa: ASLDIRAYEQY
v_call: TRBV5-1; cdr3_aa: ASSPWTGFVAYGYT
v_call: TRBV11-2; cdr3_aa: ASSSRDFLTYEQY
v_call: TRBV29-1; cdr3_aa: SVPTPTGVEPYGYT
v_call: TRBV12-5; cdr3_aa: ASGGPLSYGYT
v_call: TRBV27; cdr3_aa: ATAGGGGETQY
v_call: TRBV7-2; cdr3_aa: ASLPGVVTGELF
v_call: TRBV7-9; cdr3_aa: ASNPQDRPTDTQY
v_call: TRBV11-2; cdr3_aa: ASSSSGSTDTQY
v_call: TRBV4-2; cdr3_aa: ASSIRTGSGLASPLH
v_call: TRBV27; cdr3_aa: ASSLGSSNYGYT
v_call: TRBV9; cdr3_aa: ASSVEGGNNEQF
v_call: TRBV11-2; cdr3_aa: ASSQAAGPKSSDTQY
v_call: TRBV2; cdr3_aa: ASSPRSGYSPLH
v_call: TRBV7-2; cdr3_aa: ASSRDRGGRELF
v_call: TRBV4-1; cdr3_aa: ASSQIFLQGALSPLH
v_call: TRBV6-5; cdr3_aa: ASSPGQGVGYT
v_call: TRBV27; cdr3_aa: ASSLTGWNTEAF
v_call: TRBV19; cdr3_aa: ASSATGYEQY
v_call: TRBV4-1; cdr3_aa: ASSQDTGSPGNTIY
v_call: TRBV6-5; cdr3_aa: ASSYSVTDAIYGYT
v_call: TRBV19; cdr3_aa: ASSMSSNTDTQY
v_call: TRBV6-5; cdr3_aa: ASTLAGGGNEQF
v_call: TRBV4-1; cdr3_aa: ASSQGLGPETETQY
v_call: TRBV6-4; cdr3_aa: ASSEGTGGGEQY
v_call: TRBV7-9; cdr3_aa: ASSLEAGRGGNTIY
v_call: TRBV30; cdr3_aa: AWGPLSGTNQETQY
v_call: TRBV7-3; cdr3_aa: ASSPTIKGNTGELF
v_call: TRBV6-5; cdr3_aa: ASSAWGSYEQY
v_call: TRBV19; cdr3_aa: ASSNAPTSGQETQY
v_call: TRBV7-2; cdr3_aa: ASSFEDRNQPQH
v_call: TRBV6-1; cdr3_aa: ASSYGLVADTQY
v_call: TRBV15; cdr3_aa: ATSRDNIQY
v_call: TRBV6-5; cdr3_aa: ASSFSGSSTGELF
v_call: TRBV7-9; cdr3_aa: ASSWLAGETEQY
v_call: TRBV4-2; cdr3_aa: ASSQDYREGLGLANEQF
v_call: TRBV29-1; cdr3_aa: SVEDRDSYNEQF
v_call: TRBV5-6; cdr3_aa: ASSLIRAYEQY
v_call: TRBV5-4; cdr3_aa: ASSFGTTAYEQY
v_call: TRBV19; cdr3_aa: ASSINYNSPLH
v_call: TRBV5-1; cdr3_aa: ASSWTYQETQY
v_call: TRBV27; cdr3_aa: ASSWTEQETQY
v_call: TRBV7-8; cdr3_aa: ASSLVSDIGAQETQY
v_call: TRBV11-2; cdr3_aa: ASSLGDGYEQY